This T cell receptor beta chain comes out of a study of T-cell reconstitution after alpha-beta-depleted transplantation in children. The CDR3 covers 15 residues. V was shortened by 6 bases and J by 2 bases, with 16 bases between the two germline ends. Unique molecular identifiers were used to barcode this TCRbeta library. TCRdb reprocessed the PCR reads with MiXCR, giving one entry per CDR3 protein. The data show fewer than 400,000 distinct CDR3 sequences, 23% seen once. Points from the study as a whole: Reports say that about two months after transplant, the alpha-beta T cells came out of several hundred graft clones that had expanded. Surviving recipient T cells and thymic progenitors underlay high day-60 TCRbeta diversity in some patients. T-cell counts and diversity at one year post-transplant came mainly from newly produced T cells.

About this clonotype itself: Its antigen is unidentified.

The chain recombines TRBV12-3 or TRBV12-4 with TRBJ2-5; either TRBD1 or TRBD2 may supply D (5 bases each). The sample was PBMCs, mostly from graft donor cells, taken 180 days after TCRalphabeta/CD19-depleted stem cell transplant. This sequence originates from a male patient younger than 18 who had a stem cell transplant for acute lymphoblastic leukemia, so the T cells may come from the graft donor. The CDR3 DNA reads as TGTGCCAGCAGCCCTTGGTGGGGGTCTCAAGAGACCCAGTACTTC. Its translation: CASSPWWGSQETQYF.